Included here is one T cell receptor beta chain sequence, with context. The antigen remains unidentified. Amplification used 60 Vbeta primers and 13 Jbeta primers. The protocol was immunoSEQ multiplex PCR, while the TCRdb copy is restricted to in-frame clones and leaves out a portion. The profile shows 95,000 to 150,000 clones, 80% of them singletons. Looked up from germline, CDR1 is SNHLY and CDR2 is FYNNEI. The CDR3 consists of 15 residues. Trimming left V 5 bases short and J 0 bases short, with 11 bases between. The data originate from a study of cytomegalovirus exposure and HLA in healthy donors. Notes on the study in general: A previous analysis found most TCR beta V segments productive roughly 90% or roughly 30% of the time.

The V call is TRBV2, the J call TRBJ1-3; possibly TRBD1 for D (5 bases). This clonotype was sampled from a man aged 30 to 39 in good health and CMV-seronegative. Sequenced material: PBMCs. The CDR3 loop is CASSRDFSSGNTIYF. The DNA for the CDR3 is TGTGCCAGCAGTCGGGACTTCTCCTCTGGAAACACCATATATTTT.